These 10 T cell receptor beta chains originate from one sample sequenced in a study of cytomegalovirus exposure and HLA in healthy donors. PCR amplification relied on 60 Vbeta primers (plus 13 Jbeta primers). Sequencing used immunoSEQ multiplex PCR; TCRdb keeps in-frame clones, though not all of them. The sample records tens of thousands of clones, over 55% being singletons. The sequencing input was PBMCs. Receptors were obtained from a woman under 40 in good health and CMV-seronegative.

The J gene is TRBJ2-7, the V gene TRBV7-2; TRBD2 matches at 11 bases. Germline CDR1 SGHTA, CDR2 FQGNSA. CDR3 length: 16 residues. The trim removed 5 bases at V and 2 bases at J, leaving 8 bases unmatched. CDR3 residues: CASSPTLAGGTYEQYF. The CDR3 nucleotides are TGTGCCAGCAGCCCTACTTTAGCGGGAGGGACCTACGAGCAGTACTTC.

This clone showed up just once. This chain links TRBV5-6 with TRBJ1-3, with 9 bases aligning to TRBD1. Germline CDR1 SGHDT, CDR2 YYEEEE. Germline trimming cut 2 bases from V and 7 bases from J; bases unmatched to any gene: 4. The CDR3 consists of 14 residues. DNA for the CDR3: TGTGCCAGCAGCTTCCGGACAGGGGTGAACACCATATATTTT. It encodes CASSFRTGVNTIYF. The full variable domain, with the rest looked up from reference TRBV5-6 and TRBJ1-3, is DAGVTQSPTHLIKTRGQQVTLRCSPKSGHDTVSWYQQALGQGPQFIFQYYEEEERQRGNFPDRFSGHQFPNYSSELNVNALLLGDSALYLCASSFRTGVNTIYFGEGSWLTVV.

The V gene is TRBV4-3, the J gene TRBJ2-1; TRBD1 is a possible D gene (6 bases). The length of the CDR3 is 15 residues. Looked up from germline, CDR1 is LGHNA and CDR2 is YSLEER. V was trimmed by 0 bases and J by 2 bases, leaving 8 bases between them. The CDR3 loop is CASSQDRDTYNEQFF. The CDR3 coding sequence is TGCGCCAGCAGCCAAGATAGGGACACCTACAATGAGCAGTTCTTC.

The CDR3 DNA follows: TGTGCCAGCAGCGTAGACAGGACTCTGCCAGATACGCAGTATTTT. This gives the protein CASSVDRTLPDTQYF. V usage is TRBV2 and J usage is TRBJ2-3, with D possibly matching TRBD1 (6 bases). Deletions cut 6 bases from V and 4 bases from J, with 17 bases between. This CDR3 is built from 15 residues. Germline V gene sequence: CDR1 SNHLY, CDR2 FYNNEI. The variable domain in full, with the rest retrieved from reference TRBV2 and TRBJ2-3, is EPEVTQTPSHQVTQMGQEVILRCVPISNHLYFYWYRQILGQKVEFLVSFYNNEISEKSEIFDDQFSVERPDGSNFTLKIRSTKLEDSAMYFCASSVDRTLPDTQYFGPGTRLTVL.

In its sample, this clone was seen a few times. The chain is built from TRBV7-2 and TRBJ2-5; D is perhaps TRBD2 (5 bases). There are 15 residues in the CDR3. The V gene's germline CDR1 is SGHTA and CDR2 FQGNSA. V shed 5 bases and J shed 1 base, with 14 bases lying between them. Written as DNA, the CDR3 is TGTGCCAGCAGCCCGGGGTCCTACGGCCAAGAGACCCAGTACTTC. This encodes CASSPGSYGQETQYF.

The chain carries TRBV4-2 and TRBJ2-1; D may be TRBD2 (6 bases). The CDR3 runs to 16 residues. Germline lookup yields CDR1 LGHNA and CDR2 YNFKEQ. The V end lost 0 bases, the J end lost 0 bases, and 9 bases lay between the germline ends. The CDR3 protein is CASSQEAGSSYNEQFF. In DNA, the CDR3 is TGTGCCAGCAGCCAAGAGGCGGGGAGCTCCTACAATGAGCAGTTCTTC.

The V gene is TRBV7-2, the J gene TRBJ1-1; D gene uncertain. Germline V gene data show CDR1 as SGHTA and CDR2 as FQGNSA. V lost 3 bases and J lost 8, with 7 bases in between. The CDR3 runs 11 residues. Here the CDR3 DNA reads TGTGCCAGCAGCTTGAAGCCCGAAGCTTTCTTT. Amino acids: CASSLKPEAFF.

V is TRBV2 and J is TRBJ1-5; TRBD1 agrees at 8 bases. With V trimmed by 4 bases and J by 10 bases, 9 bases remained unmatched. The CDR3 covers 14 residues. Germline lookup yields CDR1 SNHLY and CDR2 FYNNEI. CDR3 amino acids: CASSGGDRRTPQHF. The CDR3 coding sequence is TGTGCCAGCAGTGGGGGGGACAGGCGGACACCCCAGCATTTT.

The chain has TRBV6-6 and TRBJ1-1; 8 nucleotides line up with TRBD1. CDR1 MNHNY and CDR2 SVGAGI come from the germline V gene (reference sequence). The V and J ends lost 6 bases and 5 bases, in that order; junction bases with no gene match: 5. The CDR3 totals 13 residues. CDR3 nucleotides: TGTGCCAGCAGACTTACAGGGGGAACTGAAGCTTTCTTT. Amino acid sequence: CASRLTGGTEAFF.

The gene calls are TRBV7-2 and TRBJ2-7; TRBD2 matches 8 bases. The CDR3 extends over 15 amino acids. J gave up 1 base and V 5 bases, and 7 bases lay outside the gene matches. The V gene's germline CDR1 is SGHTA and CDR2 FQGNSA. The CDR3 nucleotides are TGTGCCAGCAGCCGGGGGGGGACGGAATCCTACGAGCAGTACTTC. The encoded protein is CASSRGGTESYEQYF.